Shown below are 17 T cell receptor beta chains from a single sample sequenced in a study of cytomegalovirus exposure and HLA in healthy donors. Amplification used 60 Vbeta primers and 13 Jbeta primers. The protocol was immunoSEQ multiplex PCR, while the TCRdb copy is restricted to in-frame clones and leaves out a portion. Of 95,000 to 150,000 clones in the sample, roughly 80% were seen once. The sample consisted of PBMCs. All receptors come from a man aged 50 to 60 in good health and CMV-seronegative.

V and J are TRBV19 and TRBJ1-1; no firm D call. CDR1 LNHDA and CDR2 SQIVND come from the germline V gene (reference sequence). The CDR3 loop spans 14 amino acids. Trimming stripped 3 bases from V and 1 base from J, with 9 bases between. The CDR3 sequence is CASSIAQTNTEAFF. The CDR3 DNA reads TGTGCCAGTAGTATCGCACAGACGAACACTGAAGCTTTCTTT.

The gene calls are TRBV19 and TRBJ1-4; 9 bases align to TRBD1. The CDR3 sequence is 14 residues long. The junction had 7 bases not matched to a gene; V was cut back by 6 bases and J by 8 bases. The germline gives CDR1 LNHDA, CDR2 SQIVND (reference sequence). The CDR3 bases are TGTGCCAGTAGCCCCGGACAGGGGCGGGAAAAACTGTTTTTT. It encodes CASSPGQGREKLFF. The full variable domain, completed using reference TRBV19 and TRBJ1-4, is DGGITQSPKYLFRKEGQNVTLSCEQNLNHDAMYWYRQDPGQGLRLIYYSQIVNDFQKGDIAEGYSVSREKKESFPLTVTSAQKNPTAFYLCASSPGQGREKLFFGSGTQLSVL.

This chain joins TRBV19 and TRBJ2-7; 9 bases are a match to TRBD1. The CDR3 is 14 amino acids. Germline loops: CDR1 LNHDA, CDR2 SQIVND (reference sequence). With V trimmed by 5 bases and J by 5 bases, 7 bases remained unmatched. DNA for the CDR3: TGTGCCAGTAGTCCGGGGGACAGGGACCACGAGCAGTACTTC. Its translation: CASSPGDRDHEQYF. Using reference TRBV19 and TRBJ2-7 for the parts outside the CDR3, the full variable domain is DGGITQSPKYLFRKEGQNVTLSCEQNLNHDAMYWYRQDPGQGLRLIYYSQIVNDFQKGDIAEGYSVSREKKESFPLTVTSAQKNPTAFYLCASSPGDRDHEQYFGPGTRLTVT.

In its sample, this clone was seen once. The chain uses TRBV29-1 and TRBJ2-5; 11 bases align to TRBD1. The J call is in doubt because the DNA end fits TRBJ2-7 better. CDR1 SQVTM and CDR2 ANQGSEA come from the germline V gene. The CDR3 runs 14 residues. The CDR3 nucleotides are TGCAGCGTAACCGGGACAGGGGGTGTCTACGAGCAGTACTTC. It yields the protein CSVTGTGGVYEQYF.

The V call is TRBV27, the J call TRBJ2-5; D is perhaps TRBD1 (5 bases). The J call is doubtful: the DNA matches TRBJ2-7 better. CDR1 MNHEY and CDR2 SMNVEV come from the germline V gene (reference sequence). This CDR3 contains 13 residues. CDR3 amino acids: CASSLGRDYEQYF. As DNA, the CDR3 is TGTGCCAGCAGTTTAGGCAGGGACTACGAGCAGTACTTC.

The chain couples TRBV5-5 to TRBJ2-7; D is possibly TRBD2 (5 bases). Trimming cost V 0 bases and J 6 bases, with 10 bases left between them. Germline assignment: CDR1 SGHKS and CDR2 YYEKEE (reference sequence). The CDR3 spans 13 residues. Here the CDR3 reads CASSLEGRGEQYF. The CDR3 DNA sequence: TGTGCCAGCAGCTTGGAGGGTCGGGGCGAGCAGTACTTC.

The chain employs TRBV30 and TRBJ1-1; D remains ambiguous. The CDR3 spans 12 residues. The germline V gene has CDR1 GTSNPN and CDR2 SVGIG (reference sequence). CDR3 bases: TGTGCATGGGCATGGCTGAACACTGAAGCTTTCTTT. Protein: CAWAWLNTEAFF.

The chain links TRBV28 to TRBJ2-1, with no clear D. Looked up from germline, CDR1 is MDHEN and CDR2 is SYDVKM. CDR3 length: 15 amino acids. With 3 bases removed from V and 0 bases from J, the gap between germline ends came to 9 bases. The CDR3 spells CASSFWSSSYNEQFF. CDR3 sequence (DNA): TGTGCCAGCAGTTTTTGGTCGAGCTCCTACAATGAGCAGTTCTTC. Full variable domain (outside the CDR3, taken from reference TRBV28 and TRBJ2-1): DVKVTQSSRYLVKRTGEKVFLECVQDMDHENMFWYRQDPGLGLRLIYFSYDVKMKEKGDIPEGYSVSREKKERFSLILESASTNQTSMYLCASSFWSSSYNEQFFGPGTRLTVL.

The V call is TRBV5-6, the J call TRBJ1-5, with 9 bases matching TRBD1. Trimming at V came to 5 bases and at J to 1 base, leaving 7 bases not matched to a gene. CDR3 length: 16 amino acids. Germline V lookup: CDR1 SGHDT, CDR2 YYEEEE. The CDR3 protein is CASSMSTGGSNQPQHF. The CDR3 nucleotides are TGTGCCAGCAGTATGTCGACAGGGGGGAGCAATCAGCCCCAGCATTTT.

This clone was seen a few times. The genes are TRBV19 and TRBJ1-1, with 10 bases identical to TRBD1. CDR1 is LNHDA and CDR2 is SQIVND in the germline V gene (reference sequence). The V gene end was trimmed by 0 bases and the J gene end by 5 bases; junction bases not matched to a gene: 12. The CDR3 has 18 residues. The CDR3 here is CASSIDVRDRGRSTEAFF. CDR3 DNA sequence: TGTGCCAGTAGTATAGATGTTCGGGACAGGGGCCGATCTACTGAAGCTTTCTTT.

The chain links TRBV27 to TRBJ1-2; D call uncertain. The CDR3 is made up of 14 amino acids. Per the germline V gene, CDR1 is MNHEY and CDR2 is SMNVEV (reference sequence). V lost 0 bases to trimming and J lost 8 bases, with 13 bases between them. This CDR3 reads CASSLSVGVGGYTF. The CDR3 nucleotides are TGTGCCAGCAGTTTATCAGTCGGGGTTGGGGGCTACACCTTC.

In this sample, this clone turned up a few times. V is TRBV5-1 and J is TRBJ1-1, with TRBD1 matching 7 bases. CDR3 size: 10 residues. Germline-derived CDR1 and CDR2 are SGHRS and YFSETQ. As DNA, the CDR3 is TGCGCTGCACAGGGGACTGAAGCTTTCTTT. Translating gives CAAQGTEAFF.

This clone has more than one count but fewer than ten. The V gene is TRBV4-2, the J gene TRBJ2-1; D is undetermined. CDR3 length: 14 residues. Germline V lookup: CDR1 LGHNA, CDR2 YNFKEQ. The germline V and J ends were trimmed by 0 bases and 1 base, with 4 bases remaining between them. Written as DNA, the CDR3 is TGTGCCAGCAGCCAAGAGGCTTCCTACAATGAGCAGTTCTTC. Translating gives CASSQEASYNEQFF.

This clone was detected only a few times. This chain connects TRBV7-9 to TRBJ2-3; TRBD1 matches 10 bases. Germline V CDR1 and CDR2: SEHNR, FQNEAQ (reference sequence). The CDR3 is 15 residues long. After removal of 7 bases from V and 3 bases from J, the junction contained 7 bases not matched to a gene. CDR3 sequence: CASTNTGQGTDTQYF. The CDR3 coding sequence is TGTGCCAGCACCAATACGGGACAGGGGACAGATACGCAGTATTTT.

The chain has TRBV5-1 and TRBJ2-2; the match to TRBD1 covers 8 bases. Germline V gene lookup returns CDR1 SGHRS and CDR2 YFSETQ. CDR3 length equals 16 residues. Trimming took 1 base from V and 2 from J; bases not matched to a gene: 4. The CDR3 sequence: CASSLWTGPNTGELFF. CDR3 nucleotides: TGCGCCAGCAGCTTGTGGACAGGGCCAAACACCGGGGAGCTGTTTTTT. The full variable domain, rest sourced from reference TRBV5-1 and TRBJ2-2, is KAGVTQTPRYLIKTRGQQVTLSCSPISGHRSVSWYQQTPGQGLQFLFEYFSETQRNKGNFPGRFSGRQFSNSRSEMNVSTLELGDSALYLCASSLWTGPNTGELFFGEGSRLTVL.

This chain connects TRBV4-3 to TRBJ1-2; the D gene is possibly TRBD1 (5 bases). The V and J ends lost 0 bases and 7 bases respectively, with 9 bases between them. CDR1 LGHNA and CDR2 YSLEER come from the germline V gene. CDR3 length: 13 residues. Here the CDR3 reads CASSQEPGFGYTF. For the CDR3, the DNA is TGCGCCAGCAGCCAAGAGCCAGGGTTTGGCTACACCTTC.

There are a few counts of this clone. The rearrangement joins TRBV28 to TRBJ1-2; 7 nucleotides align to TRBD1. CDR3 size: 14 residues. Losses at the gene ends were 3 bases for V and 6 bases for J; bases not matched to a gene: 7. Germline CDR1 MDHEN, CDR2 SYDVKM. The CDR3 loop is CASSFPGTVHGYTF. CDR3 nucleotide sequence: TGTGCCAGCAGTTTCCCCGGGACAGTCCATGGCTACACCTTC.